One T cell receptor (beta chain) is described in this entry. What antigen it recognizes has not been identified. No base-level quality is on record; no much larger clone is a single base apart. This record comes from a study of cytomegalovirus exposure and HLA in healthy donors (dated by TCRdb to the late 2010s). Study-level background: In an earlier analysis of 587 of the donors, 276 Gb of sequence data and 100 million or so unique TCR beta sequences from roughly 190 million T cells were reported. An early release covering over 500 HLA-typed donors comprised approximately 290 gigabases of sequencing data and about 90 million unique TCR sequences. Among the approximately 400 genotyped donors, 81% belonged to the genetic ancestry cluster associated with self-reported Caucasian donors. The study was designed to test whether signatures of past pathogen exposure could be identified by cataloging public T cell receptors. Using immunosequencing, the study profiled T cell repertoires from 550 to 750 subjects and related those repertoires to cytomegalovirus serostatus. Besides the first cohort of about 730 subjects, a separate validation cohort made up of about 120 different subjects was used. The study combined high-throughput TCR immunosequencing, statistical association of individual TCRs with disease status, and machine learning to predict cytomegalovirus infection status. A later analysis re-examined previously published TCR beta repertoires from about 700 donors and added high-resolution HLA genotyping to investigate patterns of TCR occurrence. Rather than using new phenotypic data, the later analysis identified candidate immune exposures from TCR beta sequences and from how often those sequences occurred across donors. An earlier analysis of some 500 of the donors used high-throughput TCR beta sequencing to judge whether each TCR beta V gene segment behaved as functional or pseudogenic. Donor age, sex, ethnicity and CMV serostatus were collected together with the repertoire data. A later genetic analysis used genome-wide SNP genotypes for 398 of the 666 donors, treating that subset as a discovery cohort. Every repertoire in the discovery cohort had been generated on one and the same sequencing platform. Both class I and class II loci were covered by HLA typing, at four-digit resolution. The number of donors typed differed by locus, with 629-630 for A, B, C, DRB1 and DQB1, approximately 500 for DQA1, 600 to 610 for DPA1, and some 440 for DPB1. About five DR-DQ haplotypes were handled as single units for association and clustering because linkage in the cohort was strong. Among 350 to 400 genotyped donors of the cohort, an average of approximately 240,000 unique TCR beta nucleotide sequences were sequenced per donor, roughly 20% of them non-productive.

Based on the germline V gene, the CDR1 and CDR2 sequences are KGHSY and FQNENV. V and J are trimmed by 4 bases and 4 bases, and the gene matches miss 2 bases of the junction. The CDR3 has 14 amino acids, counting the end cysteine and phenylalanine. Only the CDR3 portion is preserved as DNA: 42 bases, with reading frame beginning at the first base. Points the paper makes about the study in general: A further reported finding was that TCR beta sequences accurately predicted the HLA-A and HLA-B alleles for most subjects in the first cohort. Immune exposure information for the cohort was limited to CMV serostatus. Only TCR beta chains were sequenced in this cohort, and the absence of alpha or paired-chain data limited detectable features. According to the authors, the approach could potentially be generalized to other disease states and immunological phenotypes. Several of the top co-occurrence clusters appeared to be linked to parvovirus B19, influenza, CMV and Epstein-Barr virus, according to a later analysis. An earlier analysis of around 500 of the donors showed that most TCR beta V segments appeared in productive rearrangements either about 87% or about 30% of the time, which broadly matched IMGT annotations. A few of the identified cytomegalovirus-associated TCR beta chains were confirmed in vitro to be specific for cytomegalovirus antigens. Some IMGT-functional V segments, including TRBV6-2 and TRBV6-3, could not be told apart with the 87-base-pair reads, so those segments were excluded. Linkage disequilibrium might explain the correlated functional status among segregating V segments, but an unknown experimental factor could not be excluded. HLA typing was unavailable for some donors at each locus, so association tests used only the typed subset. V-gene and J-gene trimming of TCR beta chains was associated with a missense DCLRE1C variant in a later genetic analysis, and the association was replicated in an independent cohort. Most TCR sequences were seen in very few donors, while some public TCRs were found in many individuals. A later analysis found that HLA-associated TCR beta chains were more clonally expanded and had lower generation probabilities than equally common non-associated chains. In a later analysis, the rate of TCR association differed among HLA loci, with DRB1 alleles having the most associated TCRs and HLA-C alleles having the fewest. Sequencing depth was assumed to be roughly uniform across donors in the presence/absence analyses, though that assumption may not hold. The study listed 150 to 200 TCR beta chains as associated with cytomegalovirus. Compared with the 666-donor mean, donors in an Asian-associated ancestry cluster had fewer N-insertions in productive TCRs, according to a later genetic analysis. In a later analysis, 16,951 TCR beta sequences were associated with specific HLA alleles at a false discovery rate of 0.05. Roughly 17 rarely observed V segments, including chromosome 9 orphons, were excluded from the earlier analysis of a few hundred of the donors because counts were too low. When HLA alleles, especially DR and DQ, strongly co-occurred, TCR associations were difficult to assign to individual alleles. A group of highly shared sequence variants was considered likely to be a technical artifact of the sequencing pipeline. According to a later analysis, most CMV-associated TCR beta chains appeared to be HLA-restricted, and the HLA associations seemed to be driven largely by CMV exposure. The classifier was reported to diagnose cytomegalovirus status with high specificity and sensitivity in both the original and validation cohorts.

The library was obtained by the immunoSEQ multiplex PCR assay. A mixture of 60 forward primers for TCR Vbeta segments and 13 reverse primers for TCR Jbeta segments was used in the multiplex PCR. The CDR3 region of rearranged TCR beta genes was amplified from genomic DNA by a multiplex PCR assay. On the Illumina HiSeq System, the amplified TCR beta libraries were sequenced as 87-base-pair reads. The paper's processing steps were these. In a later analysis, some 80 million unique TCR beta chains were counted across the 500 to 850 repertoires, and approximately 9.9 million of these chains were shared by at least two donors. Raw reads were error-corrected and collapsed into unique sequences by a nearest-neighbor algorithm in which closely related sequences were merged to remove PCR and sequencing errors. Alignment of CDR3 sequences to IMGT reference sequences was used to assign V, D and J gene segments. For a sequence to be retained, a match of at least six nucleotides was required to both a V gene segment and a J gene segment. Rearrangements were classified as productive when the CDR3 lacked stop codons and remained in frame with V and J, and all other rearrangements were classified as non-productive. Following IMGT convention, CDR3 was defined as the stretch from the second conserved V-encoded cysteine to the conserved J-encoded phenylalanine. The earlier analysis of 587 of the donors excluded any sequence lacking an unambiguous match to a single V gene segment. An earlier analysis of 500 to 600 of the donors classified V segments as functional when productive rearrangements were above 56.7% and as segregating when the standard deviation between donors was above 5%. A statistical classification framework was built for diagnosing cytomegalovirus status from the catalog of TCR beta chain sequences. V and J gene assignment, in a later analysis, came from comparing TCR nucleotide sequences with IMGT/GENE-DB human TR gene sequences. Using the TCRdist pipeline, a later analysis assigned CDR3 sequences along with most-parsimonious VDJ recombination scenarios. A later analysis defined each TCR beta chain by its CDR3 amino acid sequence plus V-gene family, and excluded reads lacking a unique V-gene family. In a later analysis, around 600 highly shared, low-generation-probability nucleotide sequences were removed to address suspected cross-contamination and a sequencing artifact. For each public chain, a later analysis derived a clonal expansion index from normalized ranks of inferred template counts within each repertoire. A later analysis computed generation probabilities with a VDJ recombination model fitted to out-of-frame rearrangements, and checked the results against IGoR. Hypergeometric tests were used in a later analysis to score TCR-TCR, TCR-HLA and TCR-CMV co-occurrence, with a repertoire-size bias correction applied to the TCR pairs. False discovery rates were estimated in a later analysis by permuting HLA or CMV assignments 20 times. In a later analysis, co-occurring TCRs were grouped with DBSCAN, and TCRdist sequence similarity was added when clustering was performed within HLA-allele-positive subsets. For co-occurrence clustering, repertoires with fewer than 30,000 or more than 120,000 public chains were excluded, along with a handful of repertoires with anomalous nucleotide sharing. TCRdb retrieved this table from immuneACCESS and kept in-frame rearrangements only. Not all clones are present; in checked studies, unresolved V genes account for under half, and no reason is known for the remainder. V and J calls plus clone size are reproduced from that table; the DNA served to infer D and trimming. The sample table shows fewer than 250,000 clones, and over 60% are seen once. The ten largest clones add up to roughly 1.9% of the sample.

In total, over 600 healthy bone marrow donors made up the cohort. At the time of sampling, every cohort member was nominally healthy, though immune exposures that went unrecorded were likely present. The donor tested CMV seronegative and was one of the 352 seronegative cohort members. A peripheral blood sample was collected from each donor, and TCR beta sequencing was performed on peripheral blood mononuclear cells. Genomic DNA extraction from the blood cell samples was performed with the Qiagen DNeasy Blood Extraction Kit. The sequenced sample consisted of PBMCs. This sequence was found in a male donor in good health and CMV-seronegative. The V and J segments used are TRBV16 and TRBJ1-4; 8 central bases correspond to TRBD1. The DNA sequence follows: TGTGCCAGCAGCCCGGGACAGGTTAATGAAAAACTGTTTTTT. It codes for CASSPGQVNEKLFF. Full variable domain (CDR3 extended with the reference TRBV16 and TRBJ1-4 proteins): GEEVAQTPKHLVRGEGQKAKLYCAPIKGHSYVFWYQQVLKNEFKFLISFQNENVFDETGMPKERFSAKCLPNSPCSLEIQATKLEDSAVYFCASSPGQVNEKLFFGSGTQLSVL.